Listed below are T cell receptor beta chains from one sample, sequenced in a study of blood T cell repertoires in COVID-19. TCRdb's copy holds only in-frame clones and misses some; the assay was immunoSEQ multiplex PCR. The table includes 200,000 to 300,000 clones, about nine tenths detected once. Sequenced sample: peripheral blood. These receptors were obtained from a man aged 30 to 39 with COVID-19, enrolled during active disease. CDR3s include the opening cysteine and the closing phenylalanine or tryptophan. The D gene is left open where the match is weak. A row's size may be missing; if present it is once, few, many or a size class.

TRBJ2-1 | . | . | TRBV29-1 | 12 | CSVARRTNEQFF | TGCAGCGTTGCGCGGCGAACCAATGAGCAGTTCTTC
TRBJ1-2 | . | . | TRBV5-1 | 14 | CASSLSDSKYGYTF | TGCGCCAGCAGCTTGAGTGACAGTAAATATGGCTACACCTTC
TRBJ1-1 | . | . | TRBV7-9 | 13 | CASSETQNTEAFF | TGTGCCAGCAGCGAAACTCAGAACACTGAAGCTTTCTTT
TRBJ2-6 | . | . | TRBV2 | 18 | CASSERRIPGAGANVLTF | TGTGCCAGCAGTGAAAGGCGTATCCCAGGGGCTGGGGCCAACGTCCTGACTTTC
TRBJ2-2 | . | TRBD2 | TRBV5-6 | 16 | CASSLETSGVGGELFF | TGTGCCAGCAGCTTGGAGACTAGCGGGGTAGGCGGGGAGCTGTTTTTT
TRBJ2-3 | . | . | TRBV6-5 | 15 | CASSYSRGKTDTQYF | TGTGCCAGCAGTTACTCTCGGGGGAAAACAGATACGCAGTATTTT
TRBJ1-4 | few | TRBD1 | TRBV2 | 15 | CASSVDRGPNEKLFF | TGTGCCAGCAGTGTGGACAGGGGCCCTAATGAAAAACTGTTTTTT
TRBJ1-2 | . | . | TRBV2 | 13 | CASSEFREEGYTF | TGTGCCAGCAGTGAGTTCAGGGAGGAGGGCTACACCTTC
TRBJ1-2 | . | TRBD1 | TRBV28 | 15 | CASSRQGATNYGYTF | TGTGCCAGCAGTCGACAGGGGGCAACTAACTATGGCTACACCTTC
TRBJ2-7 | . | . | TRBV6-5 | 14 | CASSYTWQAYEQYF | TGTGCCAGCAGTTACACTTGGCAGGCCTACGAGCAGTACTTC
TRBJ2-7 | . | . | TRBV30 | 15 | CAWSDKRQLPYEQYF | TGTGCCTGGAGTGATAAGAGACAGCTCCCCTACGAGCAGTACTTC
TRBJ1-6 | . | . | TRBV6-5 | 15 | CASSTLGGEASPLHF | TGTGCCAGCAGCACGCTTGGAGGGGAGGCCTCACCCCTCCACTTT
TRBJ1-1 | . | TRBD1 | TRBV10-3 | 16 | CAIRGQGAQLNTEAFF | TGTGCCATCAGGGGACAGGGGGCGCAATTGAACACTGAAGCTTTCTTT
TRBJ1-2 | . | . | TRBV30 | 16 | CAWRGGPGRPVGGYTF | TGTGCCTGGCGTGGGGGGCCGGGTAGGCCGGTCGGGGGCTACACCTTC
TRBJ1-1 | . | . | TRBV30 | 11 | CAWRVSTEAFF | TGTGCCTGGAGGGTCAGCACTGAAGCTTTCTTT
TRBJ1-4 | . | . | TRBV7-6 | 16 | CASSLGGGGTNEKLFF | TGTGCCAGCAGCTTAGGAGGGGGGGGAACTAATGAAAAACTGTTTTTT
TRBJ1-6 | . | TRBD1 | TRBV6-5 | 15 | CASISGQGYNSPLHF | TGTGCCAGCATCTCGGGACAGGGATATAATTCACCCCTCCACTTT
TRBJ2-7 | . | . | TRBV12-3/TRBV12-4 | 11 | CASTRYYEQYF | TGTGCCAGCACCCGCTACTACGAGCAGTACTTC
TRBJ1-6 | . | TRBD1 | TRBV28 | 14 | CATGLQGVNSPLHF | TGTGCCACCGGATTACAGGGGGTAAATTCACCCCTCCACTTT
TRBJ2-3 | . | TRBD2 | TRBV4-1 | 16 | CASSQTSGDYTDTQYF | TGCGCCAGCAGCCAAACTAGCGGGGACTACACAGATACGCAGTATTTT
TRBJ1-1 | . | . | TRBV11-2 | 15 | CASSLAGSTNAVAFF | TGTGCCAGCAGCTTAGCCGGGTCTACCAACGCGGTAGCTTTCTTT
TRBJ2-2 | few | TRBD1 | TRBV15 | 17 | CATSREGTGGRLGELFF | TGTGCCACCAGCAGAGAGGGGACAGGGGGTAGACTCGGGGAGCTGTTTTTT
TRBJ1-2 | . | TRBD1 | TRBV29-1 | 15 | CSVEDHQGVDYGYTF | TGCAGCGTTGAAGATCATCAGGGGGTCGACTATGGCTACACCTTC
TRBJ2-7 | . | . | TRBV6-5 | 14 | CASTRGNGGYEQYF | TGTGCCAGCACCCGGGGGAACGGAGGCTACGAGCAGTACTTC
TRBJ1-1 | . | TRBD1 | TRBV7-3 | 15 | CASSPDRGRTAEAFF | TGTGCCAGCAGCCCCGACAGGGGACGAACCGCTGAAGCTTTCTTT
TRBJ2-1 | . | . | TRBV28 | 14 | CASSLPTMYNEQFF | TGTGCCAGCAGTTTGCCTACTATGTACAATGAGCAGTTCTTC
TRBJ1-1 | . | . | TRBV5-1 | 15 | CASRPFDRQNTEAFF | TGCGCCAGCAGACCTTTCGACAGACAGAACACTGAAGCTTTCTTT
TRBJ2-2 | . | TRBD2 | TRBV27 | 17 | CASSLYGTRANTGELFF | TGTGCCAGCAGTTTATACGGGACTAGAGCGAACACCGGGGAGCTGTTTTTT
TRBJ1-1 | . | . | TRBV10-1 | 13 | CASSKNMNTEAFF | TGCGCCAGCAGTAAGAACATGAACACTGAAGCTTTCTTT
TRBJ2-5 | . | . | TRBV2 | 15 | CASSVEGLAQETQYF | TGTGCCAGCAGTGTGGAGGGGTTGGCCCAAGAGACCCAGTACTTC
TRBJ1-2 | . | TRBD1 | TRBV19 | 14 | CASSIEDRGYGYTF | TGTGCCAGTAGTATCGAAGACAGGGGCTATGGCTACACCTTC
TRBJ1-1 | . | . | TRBV5-1 | 16 | CASSLAAGDPDTEAFF | TGCGCCAGCAGCTTGGCGGCAGGGGATCCGGACACTGAAGCTTTCTTT
TRBJ1-1 | . | TRBD1 | TRBV7-2 | 13 | CASNPGGFTEAFF | TGTGCCAGCAACCCAGGGGGGTTCACTGAAGCTTTCTTT
TRBJ2-5 | . | . | TRBV29-1 | 12 | CSVVDNQETQYF | TGCAGCGTTGTGGACAACCAAGAGACCCAGTACTTC
TRBJ2-5 | . | . | TRBV11-2 | 15 | CASSRPGGPQETQYF | TGTGCCAGCAGCCGTCCCGGGGGACCCCAAGAGACCCAGTACTTC
TRBJ2-7 | . | . | TRBV4-1 | 16 | CASSQDLGVGIDEQYF | TGCGCCAGCAGCCAAGATCTCGGGGTGGGGATCGACGAGCAGTACTTC
TRBJ1-6 | . | . | TRBV5-1 | 14 | CASSSQGGNSPLHF | TGCGCCAGCAGCTCTCAGGGTGGTAATTCACCCCTCCACTTT
TRBJ2-1 | . | TRBD2 | TRBV4-2 | 16 | CASSQVDLAGVDEQFF | TGTGCCAGCAGCCAAGTTGACCTAGCGGGGGTCGATGAGCAGTTCTTC
TRBJ1-5 | few | TRBD1 | TRBV19 | 17 | CASSPDRGWYSNQPQHF | TGTGCCAGTAGTCCCGACAGGGGGTGGTATAGCAATCAGCCCCAGCATTTT
TRBJ1-1 | . | TRBD1 | TRBV19 | 14 | CASSTRQGVTEAFF | TGTGCCAGTAGTACCCGACAGGGCGTCACTGAAGCTTTCTTT
TRBJ1-2 | . | TRBD1 | TRBV6-5 | 13 | CASADRPDYGYTF | TGTGCCAGCGCGGACAGGCCCGACTATGGCTACACCTTC
TRBJ2-5 | . | TRBD2 | TRBV7-3 | 14 | CASSQPGGQETQYF | TGTGCCAGCAGCCAGCCGGGGGGGCAAGAGACCCAGTACTTC
TRBJ1-2 | . | TRBD1 | TRBV7-6 | 14 | CASSPGQGNYGYTF | TGTGCCAGCAGTCCGGGACAGGGAAACTATGGCTACACCTTC
TRBJ2-3 | . | TRBD2 | TRBV2 | 15 | CASKQAGGRTDTQYF | TGTGCCAGCAAACAAGCGGGGGGTCGCACAGATACGCAGTATTTT
TRBJ2-2 | . | TRBD2 | TRBV5-1 | 18 | CASAQGTSGGPNTGELFF | TGCGCCAGCGCCCAAGGGACTAGCGGGGGCCCGAACACCGGGGAGCTGTTTTTT